This T cell receptor (beta chain) was identified during a study of T cell repertoires in cytomegalovirus infection. Study-level background: Both CMV infection and a matching HLA type were indicated by public TCR beta signatures.

Study-level results: Individuals carrying CMV plus the relevant HLA were identified by cumulative frequency of public TCR beta families. HLA-C-restricted CMV clonotypes gave the most frequent clonotype in two of eight donors.

Of note for this clonotype: Antigen specificity is unknown.

In TCRdb, the reads were re-called with MiXCR into one record per CDR3 protein. This sample has 400,000 or so distinct CDR3 sequences, with around 18% found just once. The material sequenced was PBMCs. This receptor was taken from a human donor in good health (CMV status not recorded). Some clones in this sample may be carry-over from other donors' samples.

This CDR3 is CASSYEGVVETQYF. DNA for the CDR3: TGTGCCAGCAGTTATGAAGGGGTGGTAGAGACCCAGTACTTC. This chain links TRBV28 with TRBJ2-5; D possibly corresponds to TRBD1 (5 bases). The CDR3 totals 14 residues. Germline V CDR1 and CDR2: MDHEN, SYDVKM. V dropped 4 bases and J dropped 4 bases, with 13 bases sitting between them.